This T cell receptor (beta chain) stems from a study of blood T cell repertoires in COVID-19. Study overall: Acute and convalescent COVID-19 specimens originated in the United States, Italy and Spain. PBMCs, B-cell-depleted T cells, or T cells were the source of the cDNA or gDNA that made up the material.

The V end was cut by 1 base, the J end by 6 bases, with 12 bases between. The CDR3 is 15 amino acids. Germline loops: CDR1 SGHTA, CDR2 FQGTGA. Sequencing was performed with immunoSEQ multiplex PCR; in TCRdb, only in-frame clones are kept and a portion is missing. This table holds approximately 240,000 clones, 84% found once. This sequence originates from a woman in her sixties who had recovered from COVID-19. V gene TRBV7-3 combines with J gene TRBJ2-2, with D unresolved. Sequenced input: peripheral blood. DNA of the CDR3: TGTGCCAGCAGCTTAAGCGGCGCAGTTCCCGGGGAGCTGTTTTTT. Its protein product is CASSLSGAVPGELFF.